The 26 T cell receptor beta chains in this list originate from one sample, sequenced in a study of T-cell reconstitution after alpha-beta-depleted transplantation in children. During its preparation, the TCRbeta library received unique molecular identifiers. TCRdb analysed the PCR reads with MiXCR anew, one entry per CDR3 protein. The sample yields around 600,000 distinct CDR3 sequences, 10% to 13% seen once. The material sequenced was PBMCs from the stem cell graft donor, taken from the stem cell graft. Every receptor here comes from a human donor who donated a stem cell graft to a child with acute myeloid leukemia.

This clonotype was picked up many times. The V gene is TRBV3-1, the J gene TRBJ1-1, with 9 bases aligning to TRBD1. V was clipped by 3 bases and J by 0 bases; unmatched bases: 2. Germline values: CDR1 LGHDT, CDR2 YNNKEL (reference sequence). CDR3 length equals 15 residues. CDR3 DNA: TGTGCCAGCAGCCATGGGACAGGGATGAACACTGAAGCTTTCTTT. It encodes CASSHGTGMNTEAFF. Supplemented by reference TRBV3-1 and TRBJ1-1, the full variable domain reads DTAVSQTPKYLVTQMGNDKSIKCEQNLGHDTMYWYKQDSKKFLKIMFSYNNKELIINETVPNRFSPKSPDKAHLNLHINSLELGDSAVYFCASSHGTGMNTEAFFGQGTRLTVV.

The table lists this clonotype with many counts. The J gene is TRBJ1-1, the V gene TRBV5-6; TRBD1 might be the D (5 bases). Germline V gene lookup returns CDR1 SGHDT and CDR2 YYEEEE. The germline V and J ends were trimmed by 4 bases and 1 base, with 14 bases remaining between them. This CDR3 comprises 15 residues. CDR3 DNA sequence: TGTGCCAGCAGCGTCAAAGCAGGGTGGAACACTGAAGCTTTCTTT. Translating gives CASSVKAGWNTEAFF.

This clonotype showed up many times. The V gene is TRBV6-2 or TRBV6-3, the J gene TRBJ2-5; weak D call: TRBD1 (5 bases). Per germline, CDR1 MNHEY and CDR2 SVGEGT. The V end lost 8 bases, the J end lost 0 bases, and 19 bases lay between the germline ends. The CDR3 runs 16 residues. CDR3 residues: CASQRNLRQYQETQYF. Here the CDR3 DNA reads TGTGCCAGCCAGAGGAACCTGAGACAGTACCAAGAGACCCAGTACTTC.

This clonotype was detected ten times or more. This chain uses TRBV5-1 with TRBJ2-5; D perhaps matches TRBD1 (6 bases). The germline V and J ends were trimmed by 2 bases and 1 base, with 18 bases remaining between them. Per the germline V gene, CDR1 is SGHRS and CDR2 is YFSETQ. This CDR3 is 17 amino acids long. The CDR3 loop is CASSLGGHSAAQETQYF. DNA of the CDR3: TGCGCCAGCAGCTTAGGGGGACATTCTGCGGCCCAAGAGACCCAGTACTTC.

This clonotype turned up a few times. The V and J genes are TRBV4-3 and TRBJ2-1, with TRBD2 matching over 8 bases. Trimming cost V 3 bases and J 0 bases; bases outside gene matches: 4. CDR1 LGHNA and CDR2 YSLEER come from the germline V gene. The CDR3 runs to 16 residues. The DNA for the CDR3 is TGCGCCAGCAGCCAGGATAGCGGGGCCTCCTACAATGAGCAGTTCTTC. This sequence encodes CASSQDSGASYNEQFF.

The CDR3 DNA is TGTGCCAGCAGTCCCAGGGGGCAGATGTGGGAGACCCAGTACTTC. It is translated as CASSPRGQMWETQYF. The rearrangement joins TRBV27 to TRBJ2-5, with 8 bases matching TRBD1. Germline values: CDR1 MNHEY, CDR2 SMNVEV (reference sequence). V lost 5 bases and J lost 5; bases outside the gene matches: 10. The CDR3 spans 15 residues.

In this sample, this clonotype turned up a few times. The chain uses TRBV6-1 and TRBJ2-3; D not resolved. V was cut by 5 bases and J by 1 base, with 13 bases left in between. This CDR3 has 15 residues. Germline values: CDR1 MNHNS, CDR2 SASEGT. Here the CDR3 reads CASSKRRFRTDTQYF. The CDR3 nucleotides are TGTGCCAGCAGTAAGCGACGGTTTCGCACAGATACGCAGTATTTT.

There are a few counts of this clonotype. The CDR3 here is CSVAVTGVGGEQFF. Here the CDR3 DNA reads TGCAGCGTTGCCGTGACCGGTGTGGGAGGTGAGCAGTTCTTC. The V call is TRBV29-1, the J call TRBJ2-1; D may be TRBD2 (6 bases). Germline V gene lookup returns CDR1 SQVTM and CDR2 ANQGSEA. This CDR3 region has 14 residues. The V end was cut by 4 bases, the J end by 9 bases, with 19 bases between.

CDR3 sequence: CASSLGAGADTQYF. CDR3 coding DNA: TGTGCCAGCAGCTTAGGGGCAGGGGCAGATACGCAGTATTTT. This chain uses TRBV7-6 with TRBJ2-3; perhaps TRBD1 as D (6 bases). CDR3 length equals 14 residues. Germline V gene sequence: CDR1 SGHVS, CDR2 FNYEAQ. Trimming left V 1 base short and J 4 bases short, with 9 bases between.

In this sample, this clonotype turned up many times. This chain's CDR3 is CASSLRTSGRAASYNEQFF. CDR3 nucleotides: TGTGCCAGCAGCTTAAGGACTAGCGGGAGGGCGGCCTCCTACAATGAGCAGTTCTTC. The chain recombines TRBV7-8 with TRBJ2-1; 15 bases are shared with TRBD2. Germline CDR1 is SGHVS and CDR2 is FQNEAQ. The CDR3 runs to 19 residues. V lost 2 bases to trimming and J lost 0 bases; unmatched junction nucleotides: 5.

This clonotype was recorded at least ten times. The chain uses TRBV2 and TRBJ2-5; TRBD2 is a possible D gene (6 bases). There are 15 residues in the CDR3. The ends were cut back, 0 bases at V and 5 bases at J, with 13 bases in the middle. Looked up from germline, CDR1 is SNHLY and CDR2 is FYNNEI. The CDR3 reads CASSEAWSRGETQYF. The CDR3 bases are TGTGCCAGCAGTGAAGCGTGGAGTCGGGGGGAGACCCAGTACTTC.

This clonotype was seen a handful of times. This CDR3 is CASSARFNQPQHF. CDR3 in DNA: TGTGCCAGCAGTGCACGTTTCAATCAGCCCCAGCATTTT. V is TRBV6-1 and J is TRBJ1-5; D is undetermined. CDR1 MNHNS and CDR2 SASEGT come from the germline V gene. The V and J ends lost 4 bases and 3 bases respectively, with 7 bases between them. The CDR3 length is 13 residues.

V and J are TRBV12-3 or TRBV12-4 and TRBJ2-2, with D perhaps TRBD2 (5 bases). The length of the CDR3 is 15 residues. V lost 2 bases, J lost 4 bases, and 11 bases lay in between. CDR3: CASSLIGSGTGELFF. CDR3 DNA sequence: TGTGCCAGCAGTTTAATCGGCAGCGGCACCGGGGAGCTGTTTTTT.

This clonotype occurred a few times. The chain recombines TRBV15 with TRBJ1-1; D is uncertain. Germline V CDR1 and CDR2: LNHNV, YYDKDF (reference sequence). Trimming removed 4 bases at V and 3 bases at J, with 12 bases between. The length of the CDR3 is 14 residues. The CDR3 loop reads CATSKDLQDTEAFF. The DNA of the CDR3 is TGTGCCACCAGCAAAGACCTTCAGGACACTGAAGCTTTCTTT.

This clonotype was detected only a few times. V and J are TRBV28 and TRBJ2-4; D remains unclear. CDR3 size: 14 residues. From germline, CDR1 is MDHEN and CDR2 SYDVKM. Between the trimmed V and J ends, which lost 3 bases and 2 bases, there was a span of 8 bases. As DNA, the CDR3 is TGTGCCAGCAGTTTGAAGGGAACCAAAAACATTCAGTACTTC. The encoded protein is CASSLKGTKNIQYF. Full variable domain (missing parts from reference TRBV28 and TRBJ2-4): DVKVTQSSRYLVKRTGEKVFLECVQDMDHENMFWYRQDPGLGLRLIYFSYDVKMKEKGDIPEGYSVSREKKERFSLILESASTNQTSMYLCASSLKGTKNIQYFGAGTRLSVL.

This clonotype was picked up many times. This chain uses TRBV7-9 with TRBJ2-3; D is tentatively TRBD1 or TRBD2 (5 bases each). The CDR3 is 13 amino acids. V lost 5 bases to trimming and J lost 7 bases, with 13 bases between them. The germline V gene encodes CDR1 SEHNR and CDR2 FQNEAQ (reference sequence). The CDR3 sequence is CASSEPGRYTQYF. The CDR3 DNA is TGTGCCAGCAGCGAACCGGGACGGTATACGCAGTATTTT.

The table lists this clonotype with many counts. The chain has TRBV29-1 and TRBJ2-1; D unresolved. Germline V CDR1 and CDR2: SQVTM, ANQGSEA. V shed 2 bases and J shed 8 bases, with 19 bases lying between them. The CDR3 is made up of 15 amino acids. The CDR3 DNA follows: TGCAGCGTTGAAAGGGTACGGACCGGCGTCGATGAGCAGTTCTTC. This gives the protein CSVERVRTGVDEQFF.

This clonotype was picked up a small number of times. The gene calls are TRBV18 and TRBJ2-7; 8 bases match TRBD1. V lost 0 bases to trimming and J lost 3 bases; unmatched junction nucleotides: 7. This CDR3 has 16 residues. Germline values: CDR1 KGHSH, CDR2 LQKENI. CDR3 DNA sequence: TGTGCCAGCTCACCACCGAATCCGACAGGGGACTACGAGCAGTACTTC. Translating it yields CASSPPNPTGDYEQYF.

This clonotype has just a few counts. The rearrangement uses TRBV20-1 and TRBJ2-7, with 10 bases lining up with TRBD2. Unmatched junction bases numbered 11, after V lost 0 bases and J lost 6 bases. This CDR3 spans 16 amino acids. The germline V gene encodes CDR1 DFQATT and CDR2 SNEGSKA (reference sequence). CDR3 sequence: CSARDPSGRPPSEQYF. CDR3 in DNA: TGCAGTGCTAGAGATCCTAGCGGGAGACCTCCCTCCGAGCAGTACTTC.

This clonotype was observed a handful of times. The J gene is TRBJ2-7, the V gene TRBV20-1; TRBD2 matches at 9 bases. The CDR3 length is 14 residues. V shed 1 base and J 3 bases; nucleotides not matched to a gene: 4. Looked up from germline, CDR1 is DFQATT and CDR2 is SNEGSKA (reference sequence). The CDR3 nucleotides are TGCAGTGCTAGAGTTGCTAGCGGGGTCTACGAGCAGTACTTC. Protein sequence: CSARVASGVYEQYF.

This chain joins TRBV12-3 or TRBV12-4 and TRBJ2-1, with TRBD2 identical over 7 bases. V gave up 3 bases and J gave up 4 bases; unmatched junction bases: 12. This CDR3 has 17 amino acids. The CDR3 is CASSFIAGQIPYNEQFF. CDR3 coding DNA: TGTGCCAGCAGTTTTATAGCGGGCCAAATTCCGTACAATGAGCAGTTCTTC.

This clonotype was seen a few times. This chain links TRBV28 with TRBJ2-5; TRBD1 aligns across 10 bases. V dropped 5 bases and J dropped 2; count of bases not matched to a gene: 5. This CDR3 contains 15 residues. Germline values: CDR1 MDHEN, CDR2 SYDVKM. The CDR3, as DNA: TGTGCCAGCAGTAGAGGGGACAGGGGACAAGAGACCCAGTACTTC. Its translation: CASSRGDRGQETQYF.

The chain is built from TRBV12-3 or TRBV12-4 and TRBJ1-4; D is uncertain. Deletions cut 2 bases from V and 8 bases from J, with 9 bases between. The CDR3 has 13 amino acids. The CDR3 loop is CASSLFLGEKLFF. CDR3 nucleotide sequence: TGTGCCAGCAGTTTATTCCTTGGGGAAAAACTGTTTTTT.

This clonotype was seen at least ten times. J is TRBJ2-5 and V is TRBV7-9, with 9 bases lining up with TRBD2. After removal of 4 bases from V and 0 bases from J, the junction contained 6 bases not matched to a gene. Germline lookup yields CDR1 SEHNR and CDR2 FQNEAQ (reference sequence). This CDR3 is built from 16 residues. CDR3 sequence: CASSSRLAEYQETQYF. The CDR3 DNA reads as TGTGCCAGCAGCTCAAGACTAGCGGAGTACCAAGAGACCCAGTACTTC.

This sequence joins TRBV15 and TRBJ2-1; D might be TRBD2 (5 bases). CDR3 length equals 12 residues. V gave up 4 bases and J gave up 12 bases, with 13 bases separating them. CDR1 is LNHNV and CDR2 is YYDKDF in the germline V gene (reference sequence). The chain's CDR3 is CATSTSAGGQFF. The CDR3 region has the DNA TGTGCCACCAGCACATCCGCAGGAGGGCAGTTCTTC.

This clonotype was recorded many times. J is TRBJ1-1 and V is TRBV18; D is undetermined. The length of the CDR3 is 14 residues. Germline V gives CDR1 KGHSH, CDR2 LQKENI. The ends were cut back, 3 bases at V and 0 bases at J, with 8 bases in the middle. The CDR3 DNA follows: TGTGCCAGCTCACCGATTAATTTGAACACTGAAGCTTTCTTT. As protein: CASSPINLNTEAFF.